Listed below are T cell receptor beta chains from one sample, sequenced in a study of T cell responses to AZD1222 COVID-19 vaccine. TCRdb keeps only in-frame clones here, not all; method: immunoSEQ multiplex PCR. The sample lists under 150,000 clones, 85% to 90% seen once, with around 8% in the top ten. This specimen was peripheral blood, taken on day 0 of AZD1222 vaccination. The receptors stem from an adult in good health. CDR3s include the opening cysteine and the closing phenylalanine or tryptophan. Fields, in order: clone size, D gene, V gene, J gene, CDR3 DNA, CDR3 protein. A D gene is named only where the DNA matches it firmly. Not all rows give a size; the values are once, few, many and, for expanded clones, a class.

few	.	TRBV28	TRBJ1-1	TGTGCCAGCAGTACCTTAAGACGGGGAAGTACTGAAGCTTTCTTT	CASSTLRRGSTEAFF
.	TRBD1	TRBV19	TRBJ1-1	TGTGCCAGTAAGTCGACAGGGACCTCTGAAGCTTTCTTT	CASKSTGTSEAFF
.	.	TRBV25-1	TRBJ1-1	TGTGCCAGCACTAGAATCCTGGGGGGAGACACTGAAGCTTTCTTT	CASTRILGGDTEAFF
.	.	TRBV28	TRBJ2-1	TGTGCCAGCAGTTTTAGAGGGGGGAGCTCCTACAATGAGCAGTTCTTC	CASSFRGGSSYNEQFF
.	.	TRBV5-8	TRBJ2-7	TGTGCCAGCAGCATCCCTCCCGAGCAGTACTTC	CASSIPPEQYF
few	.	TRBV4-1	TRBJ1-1	TGCGCCAGCAGCCAAGGACAGGTGAACACTGAAGCTTTCTTT	CASSQGQVNTEAFF
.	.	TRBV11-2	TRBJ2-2	TGTGCCAGCCTCCGGAGGGCGGACACCGGGGAGCTGTTTTTT	CASLRRADTGELFF
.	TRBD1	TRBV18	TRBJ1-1	TGTGCCAGCTCACCACCGTGGGACAGGAACACTGAAGCTTTCTTT	CASSPPWDRNTEAFF
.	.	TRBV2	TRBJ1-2	TGTGCCAGCAGTGAAAGACGCCAGGGGTCCTCCCACTATGGCTACACCTTC	CASSERRQGSSHYGYTF
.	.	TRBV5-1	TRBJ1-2	TGCGCCAGCAGCTTAGAGGGTGCGGCCTATGGCTACACCTTC	CASSLEGAAYGYTF
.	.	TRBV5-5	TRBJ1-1	TGTGCCAGCAGCTTGTCGTGGGACACTGAAGCTTTCTTT	CASSLSWDTEAFF
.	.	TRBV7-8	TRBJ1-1	TGTGCCAGCAGCTTAGAGGCAGGGGTGGGTGCTTTCTTT	CASSLEAGVGAFF
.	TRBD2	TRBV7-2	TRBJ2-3	TGTGCCAGCAGCCCCCGACTAGCGGGGGCTGCCGCAGATACGCAGTATTTT	CASSPRLAGAAADTQYF
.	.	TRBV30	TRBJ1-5	TGTGCCTGGGCGAGGGGCGGCAATCAGCCCCAGCATTTT	CAWARGGNQPQHF
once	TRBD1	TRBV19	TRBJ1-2	TGTGCCAGTAGTACCCGACCGGGACAGACGGGCTACACCTTC	CASSTRPGQTGYTF
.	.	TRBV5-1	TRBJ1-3	TGCGCCAGCAGCTTTGGCAGGGCTGGAAACACCATATATTTT	CASSFGRAGNTIYF
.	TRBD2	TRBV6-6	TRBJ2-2	TGTGCCAGCAGCCAGACTAGCGGGAAGTCTGGGGAGCTGTTTTTT	CASSQTSGKSGELFF